The source of this T cell receptor (beta chain) is a study of blood T cells in healthy people across ages. Trimming removed 10 bases from V and 3 bases from J, with 14 bases in between. The V gene's germline CDR1 is ENHRY and CDR2 SYGVKD. The CDR3 totals 13 residues. Primers used in a second PCR of roughly 7 to 11 cycles were a sample-barcoded 5' primer and a J-beta primer mix. TCRdb recomputed calls from the 5' RACE reads with MiXCR, one row per CDR3 protein. Counted here are approximately 1,000,000 distinct CDR3 sequences, 35% to 40% occurring once; the ten biggest clones make up around 14%. This clonotype was seen a handful of times.

The chain links TRBV10-3 to TRBJ2-3; the D gene is possibly TRBD2 (7 bases). Material: blood. This TCR was sampled from a man younger than 35 in good health. This CDR3 reads CASTGRGTDTQYF. The DNA of the CDR3 is TGTGCCAGCACAGGGAGGGGAACAGATACGCAGTATTTT.